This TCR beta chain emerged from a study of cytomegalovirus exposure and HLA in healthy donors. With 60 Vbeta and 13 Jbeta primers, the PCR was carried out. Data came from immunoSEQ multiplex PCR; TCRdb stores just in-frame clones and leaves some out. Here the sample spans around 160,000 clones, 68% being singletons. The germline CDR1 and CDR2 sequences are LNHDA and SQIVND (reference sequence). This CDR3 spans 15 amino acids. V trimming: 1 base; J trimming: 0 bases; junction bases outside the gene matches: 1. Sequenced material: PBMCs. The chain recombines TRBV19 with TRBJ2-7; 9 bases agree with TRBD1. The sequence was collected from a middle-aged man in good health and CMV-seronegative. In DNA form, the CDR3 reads TGTGCCAGTAGTATAGGGGACAGGGACTCCTACGAGCAGTACTTC. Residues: CASSIGDRDSYEQYF.